This entry features one TCR beta chain sequence. This entry comes from a study of early T cells in non-severe SARS-CoV-2 infection. V was clipped by 0 bases and J by 4 bases, with 9 bases between them. This CDR3 has 15 amino acids. The germline V gene has CDR1 LGHNA and CDR2 YNFKEQ. The library protocol tagged individual cDNA molecules with unique molecular identifiers. One entry per CDR3 protein results from TCRdb running MiXCR on the 5' RACE reads. The repertoire holds about 69,000 distinct CDR3 sequences, with approximately 12% as singletons. The specimen sequenced was whole blood. This sequence was found in an adult who was a healthcare worker with PCR-confirmed SARS-CoV-2 infection or an uninfected control (not recorded which). The chain carries TRBV4-2 and TRBJ1-4; D gene ambiguous. CDR3 nucleotides: TGTGCCAGCAGCCAAGAGGATGCGAATAATGAAAAACTGTTTTTT. It specifies CASSQEDANNEKLFF.